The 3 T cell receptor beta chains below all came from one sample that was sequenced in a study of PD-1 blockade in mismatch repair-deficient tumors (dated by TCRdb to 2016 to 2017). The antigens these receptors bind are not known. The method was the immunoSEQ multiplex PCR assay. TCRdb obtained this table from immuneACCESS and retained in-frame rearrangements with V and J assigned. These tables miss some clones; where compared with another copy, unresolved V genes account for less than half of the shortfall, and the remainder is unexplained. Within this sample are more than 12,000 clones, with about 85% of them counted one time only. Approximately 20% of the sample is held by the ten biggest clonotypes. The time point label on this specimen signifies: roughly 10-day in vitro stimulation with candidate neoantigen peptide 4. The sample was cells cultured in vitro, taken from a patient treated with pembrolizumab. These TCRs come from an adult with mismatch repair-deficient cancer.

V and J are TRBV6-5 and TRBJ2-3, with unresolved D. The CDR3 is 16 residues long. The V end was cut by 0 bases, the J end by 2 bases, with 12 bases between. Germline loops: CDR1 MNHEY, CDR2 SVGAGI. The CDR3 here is CASSYSGWLLTDTQYF. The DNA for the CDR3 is TGTGCCAGCAGTTACTCGGGGTGGCTACTCACAGATACGCAGTATTTT.

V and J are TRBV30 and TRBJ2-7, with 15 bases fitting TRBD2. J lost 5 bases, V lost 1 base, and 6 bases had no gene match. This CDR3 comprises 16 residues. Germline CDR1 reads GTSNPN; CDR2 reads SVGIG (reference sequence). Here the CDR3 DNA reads TGTGCCTGGAGTGATTGGGGGACTAGCGGGAGGAACGAGCAGTACTTC. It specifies CAWSDWGTSGRNEQYF.

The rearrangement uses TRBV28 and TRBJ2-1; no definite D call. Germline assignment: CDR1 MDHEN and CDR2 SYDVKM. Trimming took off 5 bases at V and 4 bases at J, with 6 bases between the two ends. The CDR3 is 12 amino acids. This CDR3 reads CASSPFYNEQFF. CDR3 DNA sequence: TGTGCCAGCAGTCCCTTTTACAATGAGCAGTTCTTC.